This note documents a single T cell receptor (beta chain) sequence. This record belongs to a study of blood T cells in healthy people across ages. Then a second PCR, running about 7 to 11 cycles, was carried out with a sample-barcoded 5' primer and a J-beta primer mix. TCRdb re-analysed the 5' RACE reads in MiXCR, keeping a single row per CDR3 protein. The repertoire holds 1.2 million to 1.5 million distinct CDR3 sequences, with approximately 38% as singletons. Sequencing was performed on blood. The TCR comes from a woman younger than 30 in good health.

CDR3 nucleotides: TGCGCCAGCAGCTTGGGGGACCGTGGAGGCTACACCTTC. It yields the protein CASSLGDRGGYTF. This rearrangement joins TRBV5-1 to TRBJ1-2; possibly TRBD1 for D (5 bases). CDR1 is SGHRS, CDR2 YFSETQ, per germline. The length of the CDR3 is 13 residues. The V end was cut by 0 bases, the J end by 8 bases, with 11 bases between. Complete variable domain (other parts from reference TRBV5-1 and TRBJ1-2): KAGVTQTPRYLIKTRGQQVTLSCSPISGHRSVSWYQQTPGQGLQFLFEYFSETQRNKGNFPGRFSGRQFSNSRSEMNVSTLELGDSALYLCASSLGDRGGYTFGSGTRLTVV.